The source of this T cell receptor (beta chain) is a study of T cell responses to AZD1222 COVID-19 vaccine. Study-level results: Females outnumbered males among donors, who were mostly white British; clonal diversity was possibly underestimated. It was only a handful of AZD1222 recipients who were seropositive at baseline.

Repertoires were generated with immunoSEQ multiplex PCR, while TCRdb's copy carries only in-frame clones and drops some. The table has about 140,000 clones, 89% seen once. Note on this clone: Its specificity is unknown.

Germline CDR1 and CDR2: SGHNT and YENEEA. Trimming cost V 5 bases and J 9 bases; bases outside gene matches: 8. This CDR3 contains 15 residues. J is TRBJ2-1 and V is TRBV11-3; 12 bases agree with TRBD1. This receptor was taken from an adult in good health. The starting material was peripheral blood, obtained on day 0 of AZD1222 vaccination. In nucleotides, the CDR3 is TGTGCCAGCAGCGGTGGGGGACAGGGGGCTATTGAGCAGTTCTTC. Translated: CASSGGGQGAIEQFF.